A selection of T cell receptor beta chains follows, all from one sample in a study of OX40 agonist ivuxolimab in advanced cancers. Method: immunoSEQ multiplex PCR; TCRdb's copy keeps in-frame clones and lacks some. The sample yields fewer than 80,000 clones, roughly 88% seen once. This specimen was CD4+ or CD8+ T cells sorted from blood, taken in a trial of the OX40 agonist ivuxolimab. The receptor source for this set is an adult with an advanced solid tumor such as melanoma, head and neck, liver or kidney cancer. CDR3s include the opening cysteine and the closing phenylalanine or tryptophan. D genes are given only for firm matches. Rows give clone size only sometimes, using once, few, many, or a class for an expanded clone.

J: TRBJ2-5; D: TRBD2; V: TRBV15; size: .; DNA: TGTGCCACCAGCACAGCGGGAGGGGATGAGACCCAGTACTTC; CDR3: CATSTAGGDETQYF
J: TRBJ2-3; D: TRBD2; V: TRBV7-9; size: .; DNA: TGTGCCAGCAGCCCTAGCGGGGCCCCGGGATCCGATACGCAGTATTTT; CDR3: CASSPSGAPGSDTQYF
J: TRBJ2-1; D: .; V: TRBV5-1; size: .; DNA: TGCGCCAGCAGCTTGTCGGGGGCGGCCTACAATGAGCAGTTCTTC; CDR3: CASSLSGAAYNEQFF
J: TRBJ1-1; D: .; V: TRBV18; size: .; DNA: TGTGCCAGCTCACCTTCCAGGGTGGGGGGCACTGAAGCTTTCTTT; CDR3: CASSPSRVGGTEAFF
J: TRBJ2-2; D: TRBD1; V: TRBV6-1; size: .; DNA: TGTGCCAGCTCACGGACAGGGGGGAACACCGGGGAGCTGTTTTTT; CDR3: CASSRTGGNTGELFF
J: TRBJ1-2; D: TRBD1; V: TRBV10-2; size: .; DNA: TGCGCCAGCTCGGACAGGGGAAAGGATGGCTACACCTTC; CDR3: CASSDRGKDGYTF
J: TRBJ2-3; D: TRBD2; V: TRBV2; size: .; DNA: TGTGCCAGCAAGCCCGGGACTAGCGGTTCTTGGCGCACAGATACGCAGTATTTT; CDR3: CASKPGTSGSWRTDTQYF
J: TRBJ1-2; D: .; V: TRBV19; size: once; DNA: TGTGCCAGTAGTATAGCGGCAGAGATATATGGCTACACCTTC; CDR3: CASSIAAEIYGYTF
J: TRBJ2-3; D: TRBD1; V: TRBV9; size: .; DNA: TGTGCCAGCAGCGTAGGAACAGGGGGCGGACCTAGCACAGATACGCAGTATTTT; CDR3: CASSVGTGGGPSTDTQYF
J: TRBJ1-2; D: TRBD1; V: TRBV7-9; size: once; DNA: TGTGCCAGCAGCTTAGGTGGGACAGGGGGCTACACCTTC; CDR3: CASSLGGTGGYTF
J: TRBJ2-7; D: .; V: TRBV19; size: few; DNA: TGTGCCAGTAGTATATCGGGTCCACACGAGCAGTACTTC; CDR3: CASSISGPHEQYF